This entry concerns a single TCR beta chain. The antigen remains unidentified. The sample belongs to a study of CD8 T cells in ankylosing spondylitis. General observations from the study: Ankylosing spondylitis blood seemed to carry a telltale TCR beta motif made of eight highly homologous variants. In peripheral blood, disease-linked CD8+ clones occurred at relatively low frequencies.

TCRdb ran MiXCR on the 5' RACE reads and lists one entry per CDR3 protein. The sample lists 800,000 to 900,000 distinct CDR3 sequences, roughly 10% occurring once. The germline V gene has CDR1 LNHNV and CDR2 YYDKDF (reference sequence). CDR3 length: 15 amino acids. The V end was cut by 0 bases, the J end by 0 bases, with 8 bases between. The chain recombines TRBV15 with TRBJ1-1; D unclear. The clonotype was recovered from a male donor with ankylosing spondylitis. The specimen was blood, either unsorted or a sorted T cell fraction (not recorded which). The CDR3 here is CATSRDNPLNTEAFF. CDR3 coding DNA: TGTGCCACCAGCAGAGATAATCCCCTGAACACTGAAGCTTTCTTT.